A selection of T cell receptor beta chains follows, all from one sample in a study of CD8+CD57+ T cells in acquired aplastic anemia. TCRdb processed the reads anew with MiXCR; each CDR3 protein has one entry. The table lists 200,000 to 250,000 distinct CDR3 sequences, roughly 33% of them singletons. Sequenced input: sorted CD4+, CD8+, or CD8+CD57+ T cells (not recorded which) from PBMCs. These receptors were taken from a human donor in good health, serving as a control. The CDR3 runs from the conserved cysteine through the conserved F or W. Fields, in order: D gene, J gene, clone size, V gene, CDR3 protein, CDR3 DNA. The D gene is left open where the match is weak. Size tells how often a clone was seen (once, few, many) or the class of an expanded clone, and some rows leave it out.

TRBD2 TRBJ2-1 few TRBV20-1 CSAPGLAAYNEQFF TGCAGTGCGCCGGGACTAGCCGCTTACAATGAGCAGTTCTTC
TRBD1 TRBJ1-5 few TRBV30 CAWSFDRGRGQPQHF TGTGCCTGGAGTTTCGACAGGGGGCGCGGTCAGCCCCAGCATTTT
- TRBJ1-6 few TRBV4-2 CASSPRSAAADNSPLHF TGTGCCAGCAGCCCGAGGTCTGCGGCGGCCGATAATTCACCCCTCCACTTT
- TRBJ1-1 - TRBV19 CASSPQDSLNTEAFF TGTGCCAGTAGTCCCCAGGACAGTTTGAACACTGAAGCTTTCTTT
- TRBJ1-2 - TRBV5-4 CASSSDWSGYTF TGTGCCAGCAGCTCCGATTGGTCTGGCTACACCTTC
- TRBJ1-5 many TRBV2 CASDRFSNQPQHF TGTGCCAGCGACAGGTTTTCAAATCAGCCCCAGCATTTT
- TRBJ1-5 many TRBV7-8 CASSGRPENSNQPQHF TGTGCCAGCAGTGGACGGCCAGAAAATAGCAATCAGCCCCAGCATTTT
- TRBJ1-1 few TRBV5-1 CASAPRPTEAFF TGCGCCAGCGCCCCGAGGCCAACTGAAGCTTTCTTT
- TRBJ1-1 many TRBV7-9 CASSRAARNTEAFF TGTGCCAGCAGCCGGGCGGCGAGAAACACTGAAGCTTTCTTT
- TRBJ2-7 many TRBV5-1 CASSLPQGSFPYEQYF TGCGCCAGCAGCTTACCACAGGGATCCTTTCCCTACGAGCAGTACTTC
- TRBJ1-1 many TRBV7-9 CASSYTGGRAPEAFF TGTGCCAGCAGCTACACGGGGGGCAGGGCTCCTGAAGCTTTCTTT
TRBD2 TRBJ2-1 many TRBV9 CASSLAGVMYNEQFF TGTGCCAGCAGCCTAGCGGGAGTCATGTACAATGAGCAGTTCTTC
- TRBJ2-7 few TRBV12-5 CASVLAGEAYEQYF TGTGCTAGTGTTCTCGCAGGGGAGGCCTACGAGCAGTACTTC
TRBD2 TRBJ2-7 many TRBV19 CASSTGLAGVYEQYF TGTGCCAGTAGTACGGGACTAGCGGGGGTCTACGAGCAGTACTTC
- TRBJ2-1 - TRBV15 CATSGDLCSGTSGRQQFF -
- TRBJ2-1 few TRBV4-1 CASSQGTGTSYNEQFF TGCGCCAGCAGCCAGGGAACCGGGACCTCCTACAATGAGCAGTTCTTC